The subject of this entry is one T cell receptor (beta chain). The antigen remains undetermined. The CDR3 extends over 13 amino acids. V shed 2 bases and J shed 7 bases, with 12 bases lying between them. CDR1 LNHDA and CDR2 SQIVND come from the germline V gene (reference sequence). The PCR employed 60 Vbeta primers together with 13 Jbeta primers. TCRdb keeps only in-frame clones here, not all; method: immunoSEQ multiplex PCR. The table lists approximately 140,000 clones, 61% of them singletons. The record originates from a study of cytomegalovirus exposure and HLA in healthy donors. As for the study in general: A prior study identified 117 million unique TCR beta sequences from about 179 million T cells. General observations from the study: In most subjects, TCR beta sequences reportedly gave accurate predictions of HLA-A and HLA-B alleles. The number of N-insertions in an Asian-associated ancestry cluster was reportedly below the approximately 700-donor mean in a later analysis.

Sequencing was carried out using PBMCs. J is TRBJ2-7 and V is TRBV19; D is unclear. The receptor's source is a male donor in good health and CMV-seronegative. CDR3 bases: TGTGCCAGTAGTATAAATCGAGGTGGAGAGCAGTACTTC. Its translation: CASSINRGGEQYF.